The sequence of this TCR beta chain was determined in a study of blood T cell repertoires in COVID-19. On the study more broadly: COVID-19 samples from acute and convalescent phases originated in the United States, Italy and Spain.

The germline V gene encodes CDR1 ENHRY and CDR2 SYGVKD. CDR3 size: 18 residues. V was clipped by 3 bases and J by 1 base; unmatched bases: 11. TCRdb keeps only in-frame clones here, not all; method: immunoSEQ multiplex PCR. The sample includes 400,000 to 500,000 clones, around nine tenths of them seen just once. Sequenced sample: PBMCs or T cells enriched from blood (not recorded which). This receptor was taken from a woman in her forties who had recovered from COVID-19. V gene TRBV10-3 combines with J gene TRBJ2-7; TRBD2 matches 11 bases. CDR3 loop: CAISDTGTSGKESYEQYF. CDR3 nucleotides: TGTGCCATCAGTGACACCGGGACTAGCGGTAAAGAATCCTACGAGCAGTACTTC.